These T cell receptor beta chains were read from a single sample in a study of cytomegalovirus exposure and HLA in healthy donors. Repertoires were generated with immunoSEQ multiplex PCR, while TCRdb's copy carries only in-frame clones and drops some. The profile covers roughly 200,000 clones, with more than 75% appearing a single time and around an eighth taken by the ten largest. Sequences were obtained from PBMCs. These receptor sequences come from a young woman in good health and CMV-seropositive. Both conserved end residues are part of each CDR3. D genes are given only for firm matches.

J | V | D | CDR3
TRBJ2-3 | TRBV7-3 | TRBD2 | CASSSGLAGFGDTQYF
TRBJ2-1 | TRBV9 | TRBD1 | CASSVEGQGSPHNEQFF
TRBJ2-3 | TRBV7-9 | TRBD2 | CASSLSLAGGYTDTQYF
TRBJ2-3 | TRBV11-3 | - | CASSFSLDGSDTQYF
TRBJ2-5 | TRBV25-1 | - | CASRGTSKETQYF
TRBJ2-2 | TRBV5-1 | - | CASSWEDRRNTGELFF
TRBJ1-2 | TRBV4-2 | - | CASSQGEGANYGYTF
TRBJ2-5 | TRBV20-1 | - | CSASGMETQYF
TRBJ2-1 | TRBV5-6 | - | CASSLAAGNEQFF
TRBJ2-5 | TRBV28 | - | CASSSGPRGETQYF
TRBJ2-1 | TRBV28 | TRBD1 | CASSPGRQGGSSYNEQFF
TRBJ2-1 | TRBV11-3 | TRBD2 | CASSLGGLAGVVYNEQFF
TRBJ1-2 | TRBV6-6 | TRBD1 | CASRLGGAVSNYGYTF
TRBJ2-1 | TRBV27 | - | CASSLSAGNEQFF
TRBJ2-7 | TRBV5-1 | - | CASSFGQTYEQYF
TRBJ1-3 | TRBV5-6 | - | CASSLPSSGNTIYF
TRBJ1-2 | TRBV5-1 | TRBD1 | CASSKGTGGAKDYGYTF
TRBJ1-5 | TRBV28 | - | CASRQPPGPQHF
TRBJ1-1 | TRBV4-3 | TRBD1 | CASSLRTGGNTEAFF
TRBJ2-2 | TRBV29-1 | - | CSVGGTGELFF
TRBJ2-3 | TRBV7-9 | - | CASSLRELSDTQYF
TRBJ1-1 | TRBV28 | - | CASAHAGGAGTEAFF
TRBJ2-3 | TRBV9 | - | CASSVASGPGDTQYF
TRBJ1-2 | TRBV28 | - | CASSLGRGRGYTF
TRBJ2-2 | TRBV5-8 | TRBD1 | CASSSWTGLGGELFF
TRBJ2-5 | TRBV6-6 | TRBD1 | CASSRGTGGEETQYF
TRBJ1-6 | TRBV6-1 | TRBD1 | CASSRQGSNSPLHF
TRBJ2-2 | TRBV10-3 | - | CAISDVILGSSGELFF
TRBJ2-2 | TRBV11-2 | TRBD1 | CASSLTGANGGELFF
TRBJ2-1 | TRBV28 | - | CASRPAGKDDEQFF
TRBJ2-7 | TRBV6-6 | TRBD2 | CASSYFGGRSYEQYF
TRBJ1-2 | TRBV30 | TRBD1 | CAWSASGQGVYTF
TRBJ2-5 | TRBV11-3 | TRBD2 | CASSFGIGGRALETQYF
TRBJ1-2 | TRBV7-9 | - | CASSRTGVNYGYTF
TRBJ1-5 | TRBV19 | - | CASSITGLGNQPQHF
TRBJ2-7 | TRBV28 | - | CASSPRQASYEQYF
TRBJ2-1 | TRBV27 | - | CASMRERAFYNEQFF
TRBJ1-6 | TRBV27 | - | CASTWALNSPLHF
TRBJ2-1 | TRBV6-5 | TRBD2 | CASNRAGRYEQFF
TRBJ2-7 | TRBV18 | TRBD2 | CASWAGDGRYEQYF
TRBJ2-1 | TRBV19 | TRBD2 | CASSIFGRPYNEQFF
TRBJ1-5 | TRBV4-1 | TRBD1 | CASSQHRGLGQPQHF
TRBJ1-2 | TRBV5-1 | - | CASSTETANYGYTF
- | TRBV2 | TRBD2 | CASSYLGLAGETQYF
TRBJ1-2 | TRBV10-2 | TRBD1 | CASWTGDINYGYTF
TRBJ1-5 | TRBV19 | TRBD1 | CASISGTGSNQPQHF